The 13 T cell receptor beta chains presented below share a single source sample, sequenced in a study of blood T cell repertoires in COVID-19. The repertoire was sequenced with immunoSEQ multiplex PCR; TCRdb's copy has only in-frame clones and lacks some. The sample includes roughly 150,000 clones, just under 85% of them seen just once. Specimen: PBMCs or T cells enriched from blood (not recorded which). Receptors originate from a woman between 35 and 50 years old who had recovered from COVID-19.

This chain uses TRBV2 with TRBJ1-5, with D perhaps matching TRBD1 (5 bases). Trimming took off 8 bases at V and 2 bases at J, with 16 bases between the two ends. The CDR3 consists of 15 residues. Per the germline V gene, CDR1 is SNHLY and CDR2 is FYNNEI. The CDR3: CASCSEGWGNQPQHF. In nucleotides, the CDR3 is TGTGCCAGCTGTTCGGAGGGGTGGGGCAATCAGCCCCAGCATTTT.

The rearrangement uses TRBV7-9 and TRBJ2-1; D is unresolved. V shed 5 bases and J shed 6 bases, with 11 bases lying between them. This CDR3 is 13 amino acids long. Germline assignment: CDR1 SEHNR and CDR2 FQNEAQ (reference sequence). The CDR3 protein is CASSPEYPNEQFF. The CDR3, as DNA: TGTGCCAGCAGCCCGGAGTACCCCAATGAGCAGTTCTTC.

The V gene is TRBV4-1, the J gene TRBJ2-5; maybe TRBD2 (7 bases). The CDR3 is made up of 18 amino acids. The germline V and J ends were trimmed by 1 base and 3 bases, with 21 bases remaining between them. Per the germline V gene, CDR1 is MGHRA and CDR2 is YSYEKL. The CDR3 DNA reads as TGCGCCAGCAGCCAAGCCCTCTCCGGGGGGCTGACGAAAGAGACCCAGTACTTC. Translating it yields CASSQALSGGLTKETQYF.

The rearrangement uses TRBV7-9 and TRBJ2-3; TRBD1 matches 7 bases. The germline gives CDR1 SEHNR, CDR2 FQNEAQ (reference sequence). This CDR3 comprises 16 residues. V gave up 5 bases and J gave up 2 bases; unmatched junction bases: 10. In DNA, the CDR3 is TGTGCCAGCAGCAGCTTGACAGGGAACCCCACAGATACGCAGTATTTT. Protein: CASSSLTGNPTDTQYF.

CDR3 loop: CASSRDRATNEKLFF. The DNA of the CDR3 is TGCGCCAGCAGCCGAGACAGAGCAACTAATGAAAAACTGTTTTTT. The rearrangement uses TRBV5-1 and TRBJ1-4, with D tentatively TRBD1 (5 bases). Germline CDR1 reads SGHRS; CDR2 reads YFSETQ. The CDR3 contains 15 residues. V lost 4 bases to trimming and J lost 0 bases, with 10 bases between them.

The V gene is TRBV29-1, the J gene TRBJ1-1; possibly TRBD1 for D (6 bases). CDR3 length: 13 amino acids. Deletions cut 3 bases from V and 6 bases from J, with 14 bases between. CDR1 is SQVTM and CDR2 is ANQGSEA in the germline V gene. CDR3 nucleotide sequence: TGCAGCGTTGACCCGACCGGGGGGCCTGAAGCTTTCTTT. Protein product: CSVDPTGGPEAFF.

The chain employs TRBV5-1 and TRBJ1-1; 7 bases match TRBD1. The CDR3 totals 14 residues. Germline assignment: CDR1 SGHRS and CDR2 YFSETQ. Losses at the gene ends were 4 bases for V and 1 base for J; bases not matched to a gene: 4. The CDR3 region is CASSLRQGNTEAFF. The CDR3 DNA sequence: TGCGCCAGCAGCCTAAGACAGGGGAACACTGAAGCTTTCTTT.

This CDR3 reads CASSPTGLNTEAFF. CDR3 coding DNA: TGTGCCAGCAGCCCGACAGGGCTGAACACTGAAGCTTTCTTT. The chain couples TRBV7-9 to TRBJ1-1; 7 positions match TRBD1. The CDR3 has 14 amino acids. In germline, CDR1 is SEHNR, CDR2 FQNEAQ (reference sequence). V shed 5 bases, J shed 0 bases, and the junction held 3 bases outside the gene matches.

The rearrangement links TRBV9 to TRBJ1-1; 8 nucleotides align to TRBD1. Unmatched junction bases numbered 5, after V lost 4 bases and J lost 0 bases. Germline loops: CDR1 SGDLS, CDR2 YYNGEE. This CDR3 spans 15 amino acids. The CDR3: CASSPRDRMNTEAFF. The CDR3 DNA reads TGTGCCAGCAGCCCCCGGGACAGGATGAACACTGAAGCTTTCTTT.

The chain is built from TRBV5-1 and TRBJ2-4; 8 positions agree with TRBD1. The CDR3 sequence is 16 residues long. V trimming: 0 bases; J trimming: 3 bases; junction bases outside the gene matches: 5. Germline lookup yields CDR1 SGHRS and CDR2 YFSETQ. This CDR3 is CASSLGRTGNKNIQYF. Written as DNA, the CDR3 is TGCGCCAGCAGCTTGGGTCGGACAGGGAACAAAAACATTCAGTACTTC.

The chain is built from TRBV9 and TRBJ2-1, with TRBD1 identical over 9 bases. CDR1 is SGDLS and CDR2 is YYNGEE in the germline V gene. V lost 2 bases and J lost 4; bases outside the gene matches: 7. There are 16 residues in the CDR3. DNA of the CDR3: TGTGCCAGCAGCGTGGGGACAGGGATCGAGTACAATGAGCAGTTCTTC. Its protein is CASSVGTGIEYNEQFF.

CDR3 loop: CASSLSQGAWEKLFF. DNA of the CDR3: TGTGCCAGCAGCTTAAGCCAGGGGGCCTGGGAAAAACTGTTTTTT. The chain links TRBV11-2 to TRBJ1-4, with 8 bases lining up with TRBD1. CDR1 and CDR2 (germline): SGHAT, FQNNGV. This CDR3 region has 15 residues. Unmatched junction bases numbered 7, after V lost 2 bases and J lost 8 bases.

This clone was seen a handful of times. V usage is TRBV5-1 and J usage is TRBJ1-1; weak D call: TRBD1 (6 bases). The length of the CDR3 is 14 residues. V lost 3 bases and J lost 0, with 9 bases in between. CDR1 is SGHRS and CDR2 is YFSETQ in the germline V gene. CDR3 amino acids: CASSWDTLNTEAFF. The CDR3, as DNA: TGCGCCAGCAGCTGGGACACCTTGAACACTGAAGCTTTCTTT.